The 29 T cell receptor beta chains reported below all come from one sample, sequenced in a study of cytotoxic CD8 clonotypes in ibrutinib-treated CLL. Profiled with immunoSEQ multiplex PCR; TCRdb holds only in-frame clones, not every one. The sample contains 85,000 or so clones, roughly three quarters of which appear only once. Material: PBMCs, obtained after 12 months of ibrutinib treatment. Source of these receptors: a human donor with chronic lymphocytic leukemia.

The chain combines TRBV28 with TRBJ2-5; D could derive from TRBD1 or TRBD2 (7 bases each). The CDR3 loop spans 14 amino acids. The germline V and J ends were trimmed by 6 bases and 2 bases, with 13 bases remaining between them. Germline assignment: CDR1 MDHEN and CDR2 SYDVKM. The CDR3 is CASSPGGAQETQYF. The CDR3 DNA reads TGTGCCAGCAGCCCAGGGGGGGCGCAAGAGACCCAGTACTTC. Combining the CDR3 with reference TRBV28 and TRBJ2-5 gives the whole variable domain DVKVTQSSRYLVKRTGEKVFLECVQDMDHENMFWYRQDPGLGLRLIYFSYDVKMKEKGDIPEGYSVSREKKERFSLILESASTNQTSMYLCASSPGGAQETQYFGPGTRLLVL.

A single count supports this clone. The V call is TRBV5-1, the J call TRBJ2-7, with 13 bases matching TRBD2. With 0 bases clipped from V and 3 bases from J, the junction kept 3 bases outside the gene matches. The CDR3 is 16 residues long. CDR1 is SGHRS, CDR2 YFSETQ, per germline. Here the CDR3 DNA reads TGCGCCAGCAGCTTGGCGGGGACTAGCGGGAACTACGAGCAGTACTTC. This sequence encodes CASSLAGTSGNYEQYF.

CDR3: CASSPGWLAGGTDTQYF. The CDR3 DNA reads TGTGCCAGCTCACCCGGGTGGCTAGCGGGAGGTACAGATACGCAGTATTTT. V is TRBV18 and J is TRBJ2-3, with 11 positions matching TRBD2. CDR1 and CDR2 from the germline V gene are KGHSH and LQKENI. CDR3 size: 17 residues. J lost 3 bases, V lost 3 bases, and 8 bases had no gene match. The whole variable domain, filled in from reference TRBV18 and TRBJ2-3, reads NAGVMQNPRHLVRRRGQEARLRCSPMKGHSHVYWYRQLPEEGLKFMVYLQKENIIDESGMPKERFSAEFPKEGPSILRIQQVVRGDSAAYFCASSPGWLAGGTDTQYFGPGTRLTVL.

V is TRBV7-6 and J is TRBJ1-5; 7 bases are a match to TRBD1. CDR1 is SGHVS, CDR2 FNYEAQ, per germline. The V and J ends lost 1 base and 7 bases, in that order; junction bases with no gene match: 7. This CDR3 region has 15 residues. DNA for the CDR3: TGTGCCAGCAGCTTAGGCCAGGGGGGTGAACAGCCCCAGCATTTT. It is translated as CASSLGQGGEQPQHF.

The chain recombines TRBV7-9 with TRBJ2-2; maybe TRBD1 (5 bases). Deletions cut 5 bases from V and 1 base from J, with 11 bases between. Germline values: CDR1 SEHNR, CDR2 FQNEAQ (reference sequence). The CDR3 loop spans 15 amino acids. The chain's CDR3 is CASSQQERNTGELFF. The CDR3 region has the DNA TGTGCCAGCAGCCAACAGGAGAGGAACACCGGGGAGCTGTTTTTT.

The gene calls are TRBV6-1 and TRBJ1-4; D call uncertain. This CDR3 is 13 amino acids long. Trimming took 7 bases from V and 3 from J, leaving 9 bases between them. The germline V gene has CDR1 MNHNS and CDR2 SASEGT. CDR3 bases: TGTGCCAGCAACCGGGCTCCTAATGAAAAACTGTTTTTT. It yields the protein CASNRAPNEKLFF.

The chain employs TRBV6-6 and TRBJ2-7, with D possibly TRBD1 on 5 matching bases. The V end was cut by 2 bases, the J end by 12 bases, with 17 bases between. Germline CDR1 is MNHNY and CDR2 is SVGAGI (reference sequence). There are 13 residues in the CDR3. CDR3 amino acids: CASSYRQGGDRYF. Written as DNA, the CDR3 is TGTGCCAGCAGTTACCGGCAGGGTGGGGATCGGTACTTC.

The J gene is TRBJ2-1, the V gene TRBV18; no reliable D call. V was pared by 8 bases and J by 3 bases, with 11 bases between. The CDR3 has 13 amino acids. Germline lookup yields CDR1 KGHSH and CDR2 LQKENI. The CDR3, as DNA: TGTGCCAGCGCCGCTGCTAACTACAATGAGCAGTTCTTC. This codes for CASAAANYNEQFF.

This clone was found a few times. The chain employs TRBV9 and TRBJ2-3; possibly TRBD1 or TRBD2 for D (6 bases each). The CDR3 loop spans 15 amino acids. CDR1 and CDR2 (germline): SGDLS, YYNGEE. Trimming took 3 bases from V and 6 from J, leaving 17 bases between them. DNA of the CDR3: TGTGCCAGCAGCGAGGGGGACTTCCCGGGGGATACGCAGTATTTT. Translating gives CASSEGDFPGDTQYF.

This chain joins TRBV7-8 and TRBJ2-7; D is possibly TRBD1 (6 bases). Germline CDR1 reads SGHVS; CDR2 reads FQNEAQ. Trimming stripped 4 bases from V and 6 bases from J, with 19 bases between. The CDR3 extends over 15 amino acids. The DNA for the CDR3 is TGTGCCAGCAGCTCGTACCAGGCTGGGGGCCGCGAGCAGTACTTC. This translates into CASSSYQAGGREQYF.

This clone appeared once. V gene TRBV7-8 combines with J gene TRBJ1-5; D not certain. The CDR3 consists of 14 residues. Germline lookup yields CDR1 SGHVS and CDR2 FQNEAQ. Trimming took off 4 bases at V and 0 bases at J, with 7 bases between the two ends. The CDR3 region is CASSSGYSNQPQHF. In DNA form, the CDR3 reads TGTGCCAGCAGCTCGGGATATAGCAATCAGCCCCAGCATTTT.

This sequence joins TRBV19 and TRBJ2-2; D remains unclear. There are 14 residues in the CDR3. Germline V gene sequence: CDR1 LNHDA, CDR2 SQIVND (reference sequence). The germline V and J ends were trimmed by 5 bases and 5 bases, with 12 bases remaining between them. In DNA form, the CDR3 reads TGTGCCAGTAGTTCACGGACCGCAACCGGGGAGCTGTTTTTT. This sequence encodes CASSSRTATGELFF.

The CDR3: CASLGAVNEKLFF. CDR3 bases: TGTGCCAGCCTTGGGGCAGTTAATGAAAAACTGTTTTTT. J is TRBJ1-4 and V is TRBV19; tentatively, D is TRBD1 (5 bases). This CDR3 has 13 amino acids. The ends were cut back, 9 bases at V and 4 bases at J, with 12 bases in the middle. Per the germline V gene, CDR1 is LNHDA and CDR2 is SQIVND (reference sequence).

The chain recombines TRBV2 with TRBJ2-3; 10 bases agree with TRBD1. The CDR3 is 15 residues long. Germline V gene sequence: CDR1 SNHLY, CDR2 FYNNEI. V was pared by 2 bases and J by 4 bases, with 3 bases of the junction left unmatched. CDR3 DNA: TGTGCCAGCAGTGAACAGGGACAGGGGCCAGATACGCAGTATTTT. This translates into CASSEQGQGPDTQYF.

The rearrangement uses TRBV29-1 and TRBJ2-7; possible D gene TRBD2, 7 bases. Germline CDR1 and CDR2: SQVTM and ANQGSEA. CDR3 length: 14 residues. Trimming removed 8 bases from V and 2 bases from J, with 19 bases in between. CDR3 in amino acids: CSPHTRGAAYEQYF. CDR3 nucleotide sequence: TGCAGCCCGCACACCCGGGGGGCAGCCTACGAGCAGTACTTC.

The CDR3, as DNA: TGTGCCAGCAGCTTAGCGGTTTCGGTCAGTAAGAACACTGAAGCTTTCTTT. This sequence encodes CASSLAVSVSKNTEAFF. V gene TRBV7-2 combines with J gene TRBJ1-1; D is uncertain. The germline gives CDR1 SGHTA, CDR2 FQGNSA. The CDR3 sequence is 17 residues long. V was shortened by 0 bases and J by 1 base, with 15 bases between the two germline ends.

The J gene is TRBJ1-2, the V gene TRBV5-1; the D gene is possibly TRBD1 (5 bases). V gave up 6 bases and J gave up 0 bases, with 9 bases separating them. CDR1 and CDR2 from the germline V gene are SGHRS and YFSETQ. This CDR3 region has 13 residues. CDR3 loop: CASTWGTNYGYTF. CDR3 nucleotides: TGCGCCAGCACCTGGGGGACTAACTATGGCTACACCTTC.

The chain is built from TRBV27 and TRBJ2-7, with 13 nucleotides matching TRBD2. V was clipped by 8 bases and J by 4 bases; unmatched bases: 8. This CDR3 is built from 15 residues. The germline gives CDR1 MNHEY, CDR2 SMNVEV (reference sequence). CDR3 in DNA: TGTGCCAGCGGCCGCGGGACTAGCGGGACTTACGAGCAGTACTTC. This translates into CASGRGTSGTYEQYF.

The chain joins TRBV7-8 to TRBJ2-2; tentative D call: TRBD2 (5 bases). The CDR3 runs to 14 residues. Germline assignment: CDR1 SGHVS and CDR2 FQNEAQ. Between the trimmed V and J ends, which lost 5 bases and 0 bases, there was a span of 7 bases. The DNA of the CDR3 is TGTGCCAGCAGCGGACTTGCGAACACCGGGGAGCTGTTTTTT. It specifies CASSGLANTGELFF. Filled out from reference TRBV7-8 and TRBJ2-2, the complete variable domain reads GAGVSQSPRYKVAKRGQDVALRCDPISGHVSLFWYQQALGQGPEFLTYFQNEAQLDKSGLPSDRFFAERPEGSVSTLKIQRTQQEDSAVYLCASSGLANTGELFFGEGSRLTVL.

This chain uses TRBV6-5 with TRBJ2-7, with D perhaps TRBD1 (6 bases). The germline V gene encodes CDR1 MNHEY and CDR2 SVGAGI. Trimming took 5 bases from V and 4 from J, leaving 12 bases between them. The CDR3 is made up of 13 amino acids. CDR3 in amino acids: CASSGEQGYEQYF. CDR3 nucleotide sequence: TGTGCCAGCAGTGGCGAACAGGGATACGAGCAGTACTTC.

In DNA, the CDR3 is TGTGCCAGCACGGAGAACAGATACAATGAGCAGTTCTTC. It yields the protein CASTENRYNEQFF. V gene TRBV28 combines with J gene TRBJ2-1; D is unclear. This CDR3 has 13 amino acids. Germline CDR1 and CDR2: MDHEN and SYDVKM. V was pared by 7 bases and J by 4 bases, with 11 bases between.

The genes are TRBV7-9 and TRBJ2-3; TRBD2 aligns across 11 bases. V was pared by 2 bases and J by 2 bases, with 9 bases of the junction left unmatched. Germline lookup yields CDR1 SEHNR and CDR2 FQNEAQ (reference sequence). The CDR3 is 18 residues long. CDR3 nucleotide sequence: TGTGCCAGCAGCTTAAAGGCCCGACTAGCGGGGATCACAGATACGCAGTATTTT. Residues: CASSLKARLAGITDTQYF.

This chain uses TRBV19 with TRBJ1-5; TRBD1 agrees at 10 bases. Germline V gene lookup returns CDR1 LNHDA and CDR2 SQIVND (reference sequence). This CDR3 is built from 16 residues. With V trimmed by 5 bases and J by 2 bases, 6 bases remained unmatched. The DNA of the CDR3 is TGTGCCAGTAGTGTGGGGACAGGGGAGGGCAATCAGCCCCAGCATTTT. The encoded protein is CASSVGTGEGNQPQHF.

This clone showed up just a few times. This chain connects TRBV11-2 to TRBJ2-1; D may be TRBD1 or TRBD2 (5 bases each). CDR3 length equals 14 residues. Germline V gene sequence: CDR1 SGHAT, CDR2 FQNNGV. V gave up 5 bases and J gave up 6 bases, with 14 bases separating them. The CDR3 nucleotides read TGTGCCAGCAGCGACTCCGGGACCACCAATGAGCAGTTCTTC. Translation gives CASSDSGTTNEQFF. Variable domain in full (rest from reference TRBV11-2 and TRBJ2-1): EAGVAQSPRYKIIEKRQSVAFWCNPISGHATLYWYQQILGQGPKLLIQFQNNGVVDDSQLPKDRFSAERLKGVDSTLKIQPAKLEDSAVYLCASSDSGTTNEQFFGPGTRLTVL.

This chain links TRBV6-4 with TRBJ2-3, with 7 bases lining up with TRBD2. V shed 6 bases, J shed 6 bases, and the junction held 15 bases outside the gene matches. CDR1 is MRHNA, CDR2 SNTAGT, per germline. The CDR3 spans 16 residues. CDR3 sequence: CASSRNLADAGDTQYF. The CDR3 bases are TGTGCCAGCAGCCGGAACCTAGCGGACGCAGGGGATACGCAGTATTTT.

This clone was seen a handful of times. This chain joins TRBV11-2 and TRBJ1-2; possibly TRBD1 for D (5 bases). V was cut by 5 bases and J by 5 bases, with 15 bases left in between. Germline-derived CDR1 and CDR2 are SGHAT and FQNNGV. The CDR3 length is 14 residues. DNA of the CDR3: TGTGCCAGCAGCAAGCAATGGACAAAATATGGCTACACCTTC. It yields the protein CASSKQWTKYGYTF.

The chain has TRBV7-9 and TRBJ1-1, with TRBD1 identical over 11 bases. V lost 5 bases, J lost 8 bases, and 4 bases stayed unmatched. This CDR3 spans 13 amino acids. Germline loops: CDR1 SEHNR, CDR2 FQNEAQ (reference sequence). The CDR3 region is CASSRGTGGEAFF. CDR3 DNA: TGTGCCAGCAGCCGAGGGACAGGGGGGGAAGCTTTCTTT.

This clone was observed a few times. The chain joins TRBV7-3 to TRBJ2-2; 9 positions match TRBD2. Germline CDR1 reads SGHTA; CDR2 reads FQGTGA. The CDR3 consists of 15 residues. The trim removed 5 bases at V and 5 bases at J, leaving 6 bases unmatched. The CDR3 sequence: CASSPGLAGTGELFF. The CDR3 region has the DNA TGTGCCAGCAGCCCCGGGCTAGCGGGGACCGGGGAGCTGTTTTTT.

The chain couples TRBV7-3 to TRBJ2-2, with D perhaps TRBD2 (6 bases). Germline CDR1 and CDR2: SGHTA and FQGTGA. The CDR3 covers 14 residues. Trimming removed 5 bases from V and 3 bases from J, with 10 bases in between. CDR3 protein: CASSPSGDTGELFF. The CDR3 DNA follows: TGTGCCAGCAGCCCCTCGGGAGACACCGGGGAGCTGTTTTTT.